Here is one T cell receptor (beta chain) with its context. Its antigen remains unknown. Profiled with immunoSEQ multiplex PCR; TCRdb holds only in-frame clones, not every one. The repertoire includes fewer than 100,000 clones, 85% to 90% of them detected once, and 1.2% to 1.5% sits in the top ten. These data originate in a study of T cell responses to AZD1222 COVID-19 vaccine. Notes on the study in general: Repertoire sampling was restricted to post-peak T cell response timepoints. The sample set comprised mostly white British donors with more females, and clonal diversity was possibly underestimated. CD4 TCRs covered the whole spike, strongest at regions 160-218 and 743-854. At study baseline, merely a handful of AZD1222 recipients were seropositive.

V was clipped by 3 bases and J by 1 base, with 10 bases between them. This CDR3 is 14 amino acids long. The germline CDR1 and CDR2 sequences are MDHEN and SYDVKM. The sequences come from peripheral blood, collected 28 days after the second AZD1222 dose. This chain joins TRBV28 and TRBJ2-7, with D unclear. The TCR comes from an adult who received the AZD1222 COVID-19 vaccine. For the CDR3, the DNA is TGTGCCAGCAGTTTTCGCCCGAGATCCTACGAGCAGTACTTC. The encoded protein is CASSFRPRSYEQYF.